The clone carrying this T cell receptor beta chain was detected a few times. The entry originates in a study of blood T cell repertoires in COVID-19. At the level of the study: The study drew acute and convalescent COVID-19 samples from the United States, Italy and Spain. Sample material is recorded as cDNA or gDNA derived from T cells, B-cell-depleted T cells, or PBMCs.

Trimming took off 0 bases at V and 2 bases at J, with 8 bases between the two ends. The germline V gene has CDR1 LGHNA and CDR2 YNFKEQ. CDR3 length: 14 amino acids. Sequencing used immunoSEQ multiplex PCR; TCRdb keeps in-frame clones, though not all of them. The sample holds around 140,000 clones; roughly 80% are singletons and the top ten take 16%. Sequencing was performed on peripheral blood. The source is a man aged 45 to 65 with acute or convalescent COVID-19. The chain joins TRBV4-2 to TRBJ2-7; no reliable D call. Here the CDR3 reads CASSQDAQAYEQYF. The CDR3 DNA reads as TGTGCCAGCAGCCAAGATGCTCAGGCCTACGAGCAGTACTTC.